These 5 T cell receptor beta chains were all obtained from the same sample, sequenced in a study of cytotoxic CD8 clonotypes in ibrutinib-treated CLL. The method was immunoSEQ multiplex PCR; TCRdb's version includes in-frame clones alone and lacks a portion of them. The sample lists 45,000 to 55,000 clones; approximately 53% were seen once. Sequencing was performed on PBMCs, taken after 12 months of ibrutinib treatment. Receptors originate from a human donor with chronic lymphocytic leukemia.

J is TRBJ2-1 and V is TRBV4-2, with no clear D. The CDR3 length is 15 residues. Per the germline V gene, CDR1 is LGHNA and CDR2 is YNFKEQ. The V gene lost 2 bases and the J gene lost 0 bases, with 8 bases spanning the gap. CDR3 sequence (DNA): TGTGCCAGCAGCCAAACCGGAAGCTCCTACAATGAGCAGTTCTTC. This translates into CASSQTGSSYNEQFF.

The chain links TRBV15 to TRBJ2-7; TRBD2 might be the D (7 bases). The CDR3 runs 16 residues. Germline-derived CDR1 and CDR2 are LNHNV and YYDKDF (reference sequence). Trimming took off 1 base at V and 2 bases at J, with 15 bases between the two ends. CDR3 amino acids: CATSRAGGRIAYEQYF. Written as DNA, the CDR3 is TGTGCCACCAGCAGAGCCGGGGGGCGTATCGCCTACGAGCAGTACTTC.

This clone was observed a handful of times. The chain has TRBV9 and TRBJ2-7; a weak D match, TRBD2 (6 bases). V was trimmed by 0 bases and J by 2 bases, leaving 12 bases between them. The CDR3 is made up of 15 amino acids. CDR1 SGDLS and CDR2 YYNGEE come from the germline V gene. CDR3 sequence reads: CASSVGDSRTYEQYF. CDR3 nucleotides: TGTGCCAGCAGCGTAGGGGACTCGCGGACCTACGAGCAGTACTTC.

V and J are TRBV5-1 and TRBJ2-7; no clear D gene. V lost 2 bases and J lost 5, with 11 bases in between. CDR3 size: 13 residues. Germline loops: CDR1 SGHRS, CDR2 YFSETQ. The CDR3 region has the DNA TGCGCCAGCAGCTTTCAAGGGCTGGACGAGCAGTACTTC. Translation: CASSFQGLDEQYF.

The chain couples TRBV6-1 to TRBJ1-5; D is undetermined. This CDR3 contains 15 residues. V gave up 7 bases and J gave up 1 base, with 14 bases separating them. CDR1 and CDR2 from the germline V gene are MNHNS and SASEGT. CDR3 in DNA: TGTGCCAGCACCATCAGCGGGTGGAGCAATCAGCCCCAGCATTTT. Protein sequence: CASTISGWSNQPQHF.